The 28 T cell receptor beta chains in this list originate from one sample, sequenced in a study of post-analysis software for immune sequencing data. Study-wide points: Compared with controls, patients had more of roughly 5 TRBV segments, including TRBV5-6, TRBV5-1 and TRBV20-1.

The authors incorporated unique molecular identifiers into the TCR beta cDNA libraries. Each CDR3 protein gets one entry after TCRdb re-called the PCR reads with MiXCR. In the table there are 750,000 to 950,000 distinct CDR3 sequences, just over 45% of which are singletons. What these receptors recognize is not known. Sequencing was done on a sample of blood. These receptors originate from a girl between 5 and 17 years old with multiple sclerosis.

This clonotype was found a few times. V usage is TRBV27 and J usage is TRBJ1-6, with D perhaps matching TRBD1 (5 bases). Germline lookup yields CDR1 MNHEY and CDR2 SMNVEV (reference sequence). This CDR3 is 13 amino acids long. Trimming stripped 6 bases from V and 9 bases from J, with 12 bases between. The CDR3 nucleotides are TGTGCCAGCAGCCGAGCAGGGCTTTCACCCCTCCACTTT. Residues: CASSRAGLSPLHF.

The chain carries TRBV18 and TRBJ2-1, with 12 bases fitting TRBD2. The CDR3 is made up of 17 amino acids. Germline V gene lookup returns CDR1 KGHSH and CDR2 LQKENI. Trimming removed 2 bases from V and 9 bases from J; junction bases left unmatched: 11. CDR3 sequence: CASSPRTSGIVLVEQFF. The CDR3 DNA is TGTGCCAGCTCACCAAGGACTAGCGGGATTGTACTAGTTGAGCAGTTCTTC. Full variable domain (remainder filled in from reference TRBV18 and TRBJ2-1): NAGVMQNPRHLVRRRGQEARLRCSPMKGHSHVYWYRQLPEEGLKFMVYLQKENIIDESGMPKERFSAEFPKEGPSILRIQQVVRGDSAAYFCASSPRTSGIVLVEQFFGPGTRLTVL.

The chain couples TRBV18 to TRBJ2-6; D gene ambiguous. V was shortened by 6 bases and J by 4 bases, with 19 bases between the two germline ends. The CDR3 consists of 17 residues. CDR1 is KGHSH and CDR2 is LQKENI in the germline V gene. Written as DNA, the CDR3 is TGTGCCAGCTCCCCAGACGTAGTCCCTCTCGGGGCCAACGTCCTGACTTTC. Protein product: CASSPDVVPLGANVLTF.

In this sample, this clonotype turned up a few times. The chain couples TRBV4-1 to TRBJ1-2, with TRBD1 identical over 10 bases. The germline V gene has CDR1 MGHRA and CDR2 YSYEKL. This CDR3 region has 17 residues. After removal of 4 bases from V and 3 bases from J, the junction contained 11 bases not matched to a gene. CDR3 region: CASSRSGDRGRDYGYTF. The CDR3 coding sequence is TGCGCCAGCAGCCGATCGGGAGACAGGGGGCGCGACTATGGCTACACCTTC.

The chain links TRBV18 to TRBJ1-2, with D perhaps TRBD1 (6 bases). This CDR3 comprises 16 residues. Trimming pared 2 bases from V and 2 bases from J, leaving 15 bases between. From germline, CDR1 is KGHSH and CDR2 LQKENI. CDR3 loop: CASSPETGFNNYGYTF. CDR3 sequence (DNA): TGTGCCAGCTCACCAGAGACAGGATTTAACAACTATGGCTACACCTTC. The variable domain in full, completed from reference TRBV18 and TRBJ1-2, reads NAGVMQNPRHLVRRRGQEARLRCSPMKGHSHVYWYRQLPEEGLKFMVYLQKENIIDESGMPKERFSAEFPKEGPSILRIQQVVRGDSAAYFCASSPETGFNNYGYTFGSGTRLTVV.

This clonotype has only a few counts. The gene calls are TRBV14 and TRBJ2-5, with TRBD1 matching over 9 bases. The better agreement between TRBJ2-7 and the DNA end casts doubt on the J call. From germline, CDR1 is SGHDN and CDR2 FVKESK. The CDR3 contains 17 residues. CDR3 bases: TGTGCCAGCAGCCAAGATTTCGGGACAGGGTTCAACTACGAGCAGTACTTC. This encodes CASSQDFGTGFNYEQYF.

The chain employs TRBV7-2 and TRBJ2-5; D uncertain. Per the germline V gene, CDR1 is SGHTA and CDR2 is FQGNSA. The CDR3 is made up of 13 amino acids. V lost 2 bases and J lost 5, with 9 bases in between. The CDR3 spells CASSLTYGETQYF. For the CDR3, the DNA is TGTGCCAGCAGCTTAACTTATGGGGAGACCCAGTACTTC.

Note on this clonotype: The junction departs from the called germline gene at one end, perhaps through a read error. The chain has TRBV5-1 and TRBJ2-5, with 12 bases matching TRBD2. The J call may be mistaken, given a closer DNA end match to TRBJ2-7. This CDR3 spans 17 amino acids. Germline-derived CDR1 and CDR2 are SGHRS and YFSETQ. CDR3 sequence reads: CASSPLTSGSGSSEQYF. CDR3 nucleotide sequence: TGCGCCAGCAGCCCATTGACTAGCGGGAGTGGTTCCTCCGAGCAGTACTTC.

This clonotype was seen more than once but under ten times. The chain joins TRBV20-1 to TRBJ2-1; no clear D gene. The CDR3 has 12 residues. Trimming removed 3 bases from V and 8 bases from J, with 11 bases in between. Germline CDR1 and CDR2: DFQATT and SNEGSKA (reference sequence). The CDR3 sequence is CSARARRDEQFF. CDR3 nucleotide sequence: TGCAGTGCTAGGGCCAGACGGGATGAGCAGTTCTTC.

This clonotype was found a few times. The genes are TRBV5-6 and TRBJ2-5; D gene unclear. The DNA end is more similar to TRBJ2-7, so the J call may be wrong. This CDR3 is built from 16 residues. Germline V CDR1 and CDR2: SGHDT, YYEEEE. For the CDR3, the DNA is TGTGCCAGCAGCAGACAAGGCCTCGGAGTTTCGGACGAGCAGTACTTC. It specifies CASSRQGLGVSDEQYF.

The J gene is TRBJ2-7, the V gene TRBV5-1, with 13 bases that match TRBD2. The CDR3 length is 16 residues. The germline V gene has CDR1 SGHRS and CDR2 YFSETQ. The V gene end was trimmed by 0 bases and the J gene end by 7 bases; junction bases not matched to a gene: 7. The CDR3 loop is CASSLATGLAGDEQYF. The CDR3 DNA sequence: TGCGCCAGCAGCTTGGCCACCGGACTAGCGGGAGATGAGCAGTACTTC.

V gene TRBV19 combines with J gene TRBJ2-1, with 7 bases matching TRBD1. This CDR3 has 15 residues. V lost 5 bases and J lost 2; bases outside the gene matches: 6. Germline values: CDR1 LNHDA, CDR2 SQIVND (reference sequence). The DNA for the CDR3 is TGTGCCAGTAGTTCCGGGACAGTCCCCTACAATGAGCAGTTCTTC. Amino acids: CASSSGTVPYNEQFF.

The rearrangement links TRBV28 to TRBJ1-2; the D is unclear. CDR3 length: 11 amino acids. Trimming took 6 bases from V and 7 from J, leaving 9 bases between them. CDR1 is MDHEN, CDR2 SYDVKM, per germline. The CDR3 DNA follows: TGTGCCAGCAGGGGCACTCCTGGCTACACCTTC. This codes for CASRGTPGYTF.

This clonotype has more than one count but fewer than ten. The chain uses TRBV29-1 and TRBJ2-3; no reliable D call. The length of the CDR3 is 12 residues. Germline-derived CDR1 and CDR2 are SQVTM and ANQGSEA. V gave up 0 bases and J gave up 4 bases, with 5 bases separating them. The CDR3 reads CSVEDVADTQYF. CDR3 bases: TGCAGCGTTGAAGATGTGGCAGATACGCAGTATTTT.

The V call is TRBV20-1, the J call TRBJ1-4; 8 nucleotides match TRBD1. There are 16 residues in the CDR3. CDR1 and CDR2 from the germline V gene are DFQATT and SNEGSKA (reference sequence). The V segment lost 0 bases and the J segment 7 bases; nucleotides outside the gene matches: 10. DNA of the CDR3: TGCAGTGCTAGAGATATCTCGGACAGGGCCGGTGAAAAACTGTTTTTT. It translates to CSARDISDRAGEKLFF.

V and J are TRBV10-3 and TRBJ1-2, with 11 bases identical to TRBD1. The CDR3 contains 13 residues. J gave up 8 bases and V 10 bases, and 9 bases lay outside the gene matches. Germline assignment: CDR1 ENHRY and CDR2 SYGVKD. CDR3 nucleotide sequence: TGTGCCACCTGGACAGGGGGCGCGGGGGGCTACACCTTC. Its protein product is CATWTGGAGGYTF.

The chain carries TRBV5-1 and TRBJ2-6; TRBD1 matches at 7 bases. The CDR3 sequence is 17 residues long. V lost 4 bases and J lost 0; bases outside the gene matches: 7. Germline-derived CDR1 and CDR2 are SGHRS and YFSETQ. CDR3 region: CASSRTGDSSGANVLTF. The CDR3 DNA follows: TGCGCCAGCAGCAGAACAGGGGACAGCTCTGGGGCCAACGTCCTGACTTTC.

This clonotype has more than one count but fewer than ten. The chain recombines TRBV20-1 with TRBJ1-2; unclear D gene. The CDR3 length is 13 residues. Germline V gene lookup returns CDR1 DFQATT and CDR2 SNEGSKA (reference sequence). V was shortened by 2 bases and J by 8 bases, with 15 bases between the two germline ends. CDR3 DNA: TGCAGTGCTAGACGAACGTCCCCGGGCGGCTACACCTTC. This translates into CSARRTSPGGYTF.

The chain links TRBV14 to TRBJ2-3; D is unresolved. The CDR3 sequence is 16 residues long. Looked up from germline, CDR1 is SGHDN and CDR2 is FVKESK. The V and J ends lost 0 bases and 6 bases respectively, with 16 bases between them. CDR3 in DNA: TGTGCCAGCAGCCAAGATTCGGCAATGATACGGGATACGCAGTATTTT. Encoded protein: CASSQDSAMIRDTQYF.

The chain links TRBV20-1 to TRBJ2-1; D unclear. The end of the DNA is better explained by TRBJ2-7, so the J call may be wrong. This CDR3 is 16 amino acids long. Germline loops: CDR1 DFQATT, CDR2 SNEGSKA (reference sequence). CDR3 nucleotide sequence: TGCAGTGCTAGAGGTACAAAAGGCCTATCATCCTACGAGCAGTACTTC. Its protein is CSARGTKGLSSYEQYF.

This clonotype has more than one count but fewer than ten. The J gene is TRBJ2-3, the V gene TRBV7-2; TRBD2 matches at 10 bases. This CDR3 has 17 residues. Trimming cost V 5 bases and J 4 bases; bases outside gene matches: 12. Germline values: CDR1 SGHTA, CDR2 FQGNSA. CDR3 residues: CASSPNSGTSVADTQYF. As DNA, the CDR3 is TGTGCCAGCAGCCCAAACTCCGGGACTAGCGTAGCAGATACGCAGTATTTT. The full variable domain, rest sourced from reference TRBV7-2 and TRBJ2-3, is GAGVSQSPSNKVTEKGKDVELRCDPISGHTALYWYRQSLGQGLEFLIYFQGNSAPDKSGLPSDRFSAERTGGSVSTLTIQRTQQEDSAVYLCASSPNSGTSVADTQYFGPGTRLTVL.

This sequence joins TRBV6-2 or TRBV6-3 and TRBJ2-7, with 8 bases that match TRBD2. After removal of 4 bases from V and 3 bases from J, the junction contained 11 bases not matched to a gene. Germline CDR1 is MNHEY and CDR2 is SVGEGT. CDR3 length equals 16 residues. The CDR3 nucleotides read TGTGCCAGCAGTTCACCGGGGGGGAGCGGTAACTACGAGCAGTACTTC. Protein product: CASSSPGGSGNYEQYF.

The gene calls are TRBV5-1 and TRBJ2-3; the match to TRBD1 covers 10 bases. The CDR3 runs 16 residues. The germline V gene encodes CDR1 SGHRS and CDR2 YFSETQ. The V segment lost 0 bases and the J segment 5 bases; nucleotides outside the gene matches: 6. The CDR3 coding sequence is TGCGCCAGCAGCTTGGAAGGGACAGGGGTGGGAGATACGCAGTATTTT. Residues: CASSLEGTGVGDTQYF.

DNA for the CDR3: TGTGCCAGCAGTTTGACAGGTTTTAGTGGCTACACCTTC. Protein sequence: CASSLTGFSGYTF. This chain joins TRBV27 and TRBJ1-2; weak D call: TRBD1 (6 bases). Trimming removed 3 bases from V and 7 bases from J, with 12 bases in between. Germline loops: CDR1 MNHEY, CDR2 SMNVEV (reference sequence). The CDR3 is made up of 13 amino acids.

The rearrangement links TRBV20-1 to TRBJ2-5; D is unresolved. The CDR3 consists of 13 residues. Trimming shortened V by 6 bases and J by 2 bases, and 13 bases separated the two germline ends. Germline loops: CDR1 DFQATT, CDR2 SNEGSKA (reference sequence). CDR3 region: CSAFYGDQETQYF. The CDR3 DNA sequence: TGCAGTGCATTTTACGGTGATCAAGAGACCCAGTACTTC.

This clonotype occurred a few times. This chain uses TRBV20-1 with TRBJ2-3; D is possibly TRBD1 (6 bases). CDR1 is DFQATT and CDR2 is SNEGSKA in the germline V gene (reference sequence). The CDR3 covers 14 residues. Trimming left V 3 bases short and J 9 bases short, with 19 bases between. DNA for the CDR3: TGCAGTGCTAGTAGGGACAAAGGGTTCAGGACGCAGTATTTT. It encodes CSASRDKGFRTQYF.

There are a few counts of this clonotype. This chain connects TRBV3-1 to TRBJ2-3, with TRBD2 identical over 13 bases. In germline, CDR1 is LGHDT, CDR2 YNNKEL (reference sequence). Losses at the gene ends were 4 bases for V and 3 bases for J; bases not matched to a gene: 7. This CDR3 comprises 17 residues. CDR3 in amino acids: CASSLPGLAGITDTQYF. CDR3 bases: TGTGCCAGCAGCCTGCCGGGACTAGCGGGAATAACAGATACGCAGTATTTT.

Written as DNA, the CDR3 is TGTGCCAGCAGCCAATTTATGGAGGGTTGGGGGAATTCACCCCTCCACTTT. Its translation: CASSQFMEGWGNSPLHF. J is TRBJ1-6 and V is TRBV7-6, with D possibly being TRBD1 (5 bases). Trimming removed 5 bases from V and 7 bases from J, with 21 bases in between. The germline CDR1 and CDR2 sequences are SGHVS and FNYEAQ. This CDR3 has 17 residues. Using reference TRBV7-6 and TRBJ1-6 for the parts outside the CDR3, the full variable domain is GAGVSQSPRYKVTKRGQDVALRCDPISGHVSLYWYRQALGQGPEFLTYFNYEAQQDKSGLPNDRFSAERPEGSISTLTIQRTEQRDSAMYRCASSQFMEGWGNSPLHFGNGTRLTVT.